This T cell receptor beta chain emerged from a study of blood T cell repertoires in COVID-19. Study-wide context: COVID-19 samples from acute and convalescent phases originated in the United States, Italy and Spain.

Study processing details: Nucleated cell counts were estimated from reference gene primer amplification. The table came from immunoSEQ multiplex PCR; TCRdb's copy has only in-frame clones and leaves some out. V, J and clone size are those of that table, while D and trimming were read from the DNA. The sample records 100,000 to 150,000 clones, about 74% being singletons. Sequencing was done on a sample of peripheral blood. The clonotype comes from a man aged 65-85 years with acute or convalescent COVID-19.

The CDR3 DNA sequence: TGTGCCAGCAGCTTAGGGCCTACGGCAGGGGGCTACGAGCAGTACTTC. It is translated as CASSLGPTAGGYEQYF. V gene TRBV7-2 combines with J gene TRBJ2-7, with TRBD1 matching over 7 bases. CDR3 length equals 16 residues. V shed 1 base and J 3 bases; nucleotides not matched to a gene: 9. The V gene's germline CDR1 is SGHTA and CDR2 FQGNSA.